Listed here are 5 T cell receptor beta chains from one sample, sequenced in a study of blood T cell repertoires in COVID-19. Profiling relied on immunoSEQ multiplex PCR, and the TCRdb table lists in-frame clones only, not all of them. The data show approximately 210,000 clones, around 84% seen once. Sequencing was done on a sample of peripheral blood. The receptors come from a woman of 80 years or more with COVID-19, enrolled during active disease.

This clone was seen once. This chain joins TRBV2 and TRBJ1-4, with TRBD1 matching 11 bases. The J segment lost 3 bases and the V segment lost 6 bases, leaving 6 bases of the junction unmatched. Germline CDR1 and CDR2: SNHLY and FYNNEI. The CDR3 length is 16 residues. The CDR3 spells CASRTGQGGSNEKLFF. The CDR3 nucleotides read TGTGCCAGCAGGACGGGACAGGGGGGATCTAATGAAAAACTGTTTTTT.

V and J are TRBV15 and TRBJ2-7; possibly TRBD1 for D (5 bases). Trimming took 8 bases from V and 3 from J, leaving 23 bases between them. Germline V gives CDR1 LNHNV, CDR2 YYDKDF (reference sequence). This CDR3 has 16 residues. As DNA, the CDR3 is TGTGCCACCGACGGTTTGGAATCGACAGTCAACTACGAGCAGTACTTC. Its protein product is CATDGLESTVNYEQYF.

This chain links TRBV2 with TRBJ1-4; the D gene is possibly TRBD1 (6 bases). Trimming removed 10 bases from V and 3 bases from J, with 15 bases in between. The CDR3 runs 14 residues. Germline CDR1 SNHLY, CDR2 FYNNEI. This CDR3 is CATLRDRSNEKLFF. The CDR3, as DNA: TGTGCCACTCTCCGTGACAGGTCTAATGAAAAACTGTTTTTT.

J is TRBJ2-1 and V is TRBV5-1, with 7 bases fitting TRBD2. After removal of 2 bases from V and 4 bases from J, the junction contained 12 bases not matched to a gene. The V gene's germline CDR1 is SGHRS and CDR2 YFSETQ. CDR3 length: 17 amino acids. CDR3 sequence: CASSFHRGGGTYNEQFF. In DNA, the CDR3 is TGCGCCAGCAGCTTTCATCGCGGCGGGGGAACTTACAATGAGCAGTTCTTC. Variable domain in full (rest from reference TRBV5-1 and TRBJ2-1): KAGVTQTPRYLIKTRGQQVTLSCSPISGHRSVSWYQQTPGQGLQFLFEYFSETQRNKGNFPGRFSGRQFSNSRSEMNVSTLELGDSALYLCASSFHRGGGTYNEQFFGPGTRLTVL.

The chain joins TRBV2 to TRBJ2-3, with a tentative D call TRBD1 (6 bases). Germline CDR1 SNHLY, CDR2 FYNNEI. The CDR3 contains 14 residues. Trimming removed 7 bases at V and 1 base at J, with 12 bases between. The CDR3 sequence is CASTPEGGTDTQYF. The CDR3 nucleotides are TGTGCCAGCACCCCCGAGGGGGGCACAGATACGCAGTATTTT.